The 24 T cell receptor beta chains presented below share a single source sample, sequenced in a study of blood T cell repertoires in COVID-19. Some clones are missing from TCRdb's copy, which holds only in-frame ones; the method was immunoSEQ multiplex PCR. The sample includes roughly 280,000 clones, 84% of them seen just once. Sequencing was carried out using peripheral blood. The receptors shown here come from a man in his 60s with acute or convalescent COVID-19.

The gene calls are TRBV29-1 and TRBJ1-1, with TRBD1 as a possible D gene (5 bases). The CDR3 contains 13 residues. V shed 4 bases and J shed 1 base, with 10 bases lying between them. Per the germline V gene, CDR1 is SQVTM and CDR2 is ANQGSEA. The CDR3 is CSVVRQGNTEAFF. DNA of the CDR3: TGCAGCGTTGTTAGGCAGGGGAACACTGAAGCTTTCTTT.

The V call is TRBV30, the J call TRBJ1-1; D unclear. The germline V gene encodes CDR1 GTSNPN and CDR2 SVGIG (reference sequence). Trimming took off 0 bases at V and 6 bases at J, with 11 bases between the two ends. The CDR3 has 13 residues. In nucleotides, the CDR3 is TGTGCCTGGAGTGTGCGTCGATTGGCTGAAGCTTTCTTT. Encoded protein: CAWSVRRLAEAFF.

This chain links TRBV7-3 with TRBJ2-1, with D possibly TRBD2 on 5 matching bases. Germline V CDR1 and CDR2: SGHTA, FQGTGA. The CDR3 runs 13 residues. The V and J ends lost 5 bases and 8 bases respectively, with 13 bases between them. The DNA for the CDR3 is TGTGCCAGCAGCAGGTTTAGGACTTATGAGCAGTTCTTC. It is translated as CASSRFRTYEQFF.

This chain connects TRBV5-1 to TRBJ1-4; D is unresolved. The CDR3 spans 14 residues. Per germline, CDR1 SGHRS and CDR2 YFSETQ. V lost 0 bases to trimming and J lost 8 bases, with 11 bases between them. The CDR3 is CASSLDGVGEKLFF. The CDR3 DNA sequence: TGCGCCAGCAGCTTGGACGGGGTGGGAGAAAAACTGTTTTTT.

The rearrangement joins TRBV5-4 to TRBJ2-7, with 7 bases fitting TRBD2. The CDR3 sequence is 13 residues long. Germline V gene sequence: CDR1 SGHNT, CDR2 YYREEE (reference sequence). The V segment lost 4 bases and the J segment 5 bases; nucleotides outside the gene matches: 6. In DNA, the CDR3 is TGTGCCAGCAGCGGCGGGGGTGTAGACGAGCAGTACTTC. Translation: CASSGGGVDEQYF.

This chain connects TRBV19 to TRBJ2-6; D may be TRBD1 (6 bases). Germline V gene sequence: CDR1 LNHDA, CDR2 SQIVND (reference sequence). V dropped 8 bases and J dropped 2 bases, with 16 bases sitting between them. The CDR3 extends over 16 amino acids. CDR3 DNA: TGTGCCAGTCTCAAACAGGGCTCCCCTGGGGCCAACGTCCTGACTTTC. As protein: CASLKQGSPGANVLTF. Supplemented by reference TRBV19 and TRBJ2-6, the full variable domain reads DGGITQSPKYLFRKEGQNVTLSCEQNLNHDAMYWYRQDPGQGLRLIYYSQIVNDFQKGDIAEGYSVSREKKESFPLTVTSAQKNPTAFYLCASLKQGSPGANVLTFGAGSRLTVL.

This clone showed up just once. The gene calls are TRBV15 and TRBJ2-2; weak D call: TRBD1 (6 bases). CDR3 length: 19 residues. Trimming pared 3 bases from V and 4 bases from J, leaving 24 bases between. Germline CDR1 reads LNHNV; CDR2 reads YYDKDF (reference sequence). CDR3 sequence: CATSRDTVPGARSTGELFF. The CDR3 nucleotides are TGTGCCACCAGCAGGGACACCGTCCCAGGGGCGCGATCCACCGGGGAGCTGTTTTTT. Using reference TRBV15 and TRBJ2-2 for the parts outside the CDR3, the full variable domain is DAMVIQNPRYQVTQFGKPVTLSCSQTLNHNVMYWYQQKSSQAPKLLFHYYDKDFNNEADTPDNFQSRRPNTSFCFLDIRSPGLGDTAMYLCATSRDTVPGARSTGELFFGEGSRLTVL.

The V gene is TRBV6-5, the J gene TRBJ1-2; D gene unclear. The V end was cut by 2 bases, the J end by 2 bases, with 12 bases between. CDR3 size: 15 residues. From germline, CDR1 is MNHEY and CDR2 SVGAGI. CDR3 loop: CASSYVEGSNYGYTF. The CDR3 DNA reads as TGTGCCAGCAGTTACGTCGAGGGCTCCAACTATGGCTACACCTTC.

The gene calls are TRBV30 and TRBJ1-3, with unresolved D. Trimming removed 2 bases from V and 5 bases from J, with 4 bases in between. Germline CDR1 reads GTSNPN; CDR2 reads SVGIG (reference sequence). The CDR3 spans 11 residues. CDR3 nucleotide sequence: TGTGCCTGGAGTTCAAGAAACACCATATATTTT. It translates to CAWSSRNTIYF.

The rearrangement uses TRBV6-1 and TRBJ1-2; the D gene is possibly TRBD1 (6 bases). V lost 2 bases and J 4 bases, leaving 14 bases between the germline ends. This CDR3 comprises 15 residues. Per germline, CDR1 MNHNS and CDR2 SASEGT. CDR3 protein: CASSERTVKFYGYTF. The CDR3 nucleotides read TGTGCCAGCAGTGAAAGGACAGTGAAATTCTATGGCTACACCTTC.

This clone was detected only a few times. The chain couples TRBV19 to TRBJ2-2, with 9 bases aligning to TRBD1. CDR1 is LNHDA and CDR2 is SQIVND in the germline V gene (reference sequence). CDR3 size: 14 residues. V was pared by 4 bases and J by 7 bases, with 4 bases of the junction left unmatched. CDR3 sequence (DNA): TGTGCCAGTAGTAAACAGGGGGCGAGCGGGGAGCTGTTTTTT. Encoded protein: CASSKQGASGELFF.

The chain links TRBV28 to TRBJ2-7, with a tentative D call TRBD2 (6 bases). V was clipped by 4 bases and J by 0 bases, with 19 bases between them. Germline CDR1 MDHEN, CDR2 SYDVKM. The CDR3 consists of 17 residues. CDR3 bases: TGTGCCAGCAGTTCAACCCTCTCGGGAGTTACCTCCTACGAGCAGTACTTC. Protein sequence: CASSSTLSGVTSYEQYF.

This clone was seen a handful of times. The chain carries TRBV7-2 and TRBJ2-3; D unresolved. The V end lost 0 bases, the J end lost 6 bases, and 13 bases lay between the germline ends. Germline-derived CDR1 and CDR2 are SGHTA and FQGNSA. The CDR3 loop spans 15 amino acids. The CDR3 DNA reads as TGTGCCAGCAGCTTAGCGGCCCTGGTACAGGATACGCAGTATTTT. Amino acid sequence: CASSLAALVQDTQYF.

The chain couples TRBV30 to TRBJ2-7; 9 bases are shared with TRBD2. The V gene end was trimmed by 2 bases and the J gene end by 0 bases; junction bases not matched to a gene: 8. Germline V lookup: CDR1 GTSNPN, CDR2 SVGIG (reference sequence). The CDR3 is 16 amino acids. CDR3 coding DNA: TGTGCCTGGAGTAGGGAGCGGGGGGCCCTCTCCTACGAGCAGTACTTC. Encoded protein: CAWSRERGALSYEQYF.

The chain couples TRBV18 to TRBJ1-1; TRBD1 might be the D (5 bases). Germline V CDR1 and CDR2: KGHSH, LQKENI. Trimming took 5 bases from V and 8 from J, leaving 15 bases between them. This CDR3 comprises 13 residues. CDR3 sequence reads: CASSSTRVEEAFF. The CDR3 nucleotides read TGTGCCAGCTCATCAACCAGGGTCGAGGAAGCTTTCTTT.

V is TRBV5-1 and J is TRBJ2-3, with 7 nucleotides matching TRBD2. The CDR3 has 15 residues. V was pared by 4 bases and J by 1 base, with 6 bases of the junction left unmatched. The V gene's germline CDR1 is SGHRS and CDR2 YFSETQ. The CDR3 DNA follows: TGCGCCAGCAGCCCCGCGGCGGGGGGCACAGATACGCAGTATTTT. It codes for CASSPAAGGTDTQYF.

The chain is built from TRBV18 and TRBJ1-4; maybe TRBD1 (6 bases). There are 17 residues in the CDR3. V dropped 2 bases and J dropped 3 bases, with 16 bases sitting between them. Germline V lookup: CDR1 KGHSH, CDR2 LQKENI. This CDR3 is CASSPDRTLWANEKLFF. The CDR3 coding sequence is TGTGCCAGCTCACCAGACAGGACGCTATGGGCTAATGAAAAACTGTTTTTT.

The V call is TRBV4-2, the J call TRBJ2-1, with TRBD2 matching 16 bases. Germline V gives CDR1 LGHNA, CDR2 YNFKEQ. The CDR3 loop spans 17 amino acids. J was trimmed by 6 bases and V by 3 bases; bases with no gene match: 5. The DNA of the CDR3 is TGTGCCAGCAGCCAGGCCGGGACTAGCGGGGGGGCCAATGAGCAGTTCTTC. Amino acids: CASSQAGTSGGANEQFF.

A note on this clone: The junction departs from germline at one end; a sequencing error may be responsible. The same CDR3 arises from other DNA sequences in this sample as well. This chain links TRBV7-7 with TRBJ2-2, with 13 nucleotides matching TRBD2. CDR1 is SSHAT, CDR2 FNYEAQ, per germline (reference sequence). This CDR3 is built from 16 residues. The CDR3 sequence is CASSPRTSGGFGELFF. The CDR3 bases are TGTGCTAGCAGTCCCCGGACTAGCGGGGGTTTCGGGGAGCTGTTTTTT.

V is TRBV6-5 and J is TRBJ2-7; a possible D gene is TRBD2 (6 bases). Germline CDR1 and CDR2: MNHEY and SVGAGI. The CDR3 has 15 amino acids. Trimming cost V 11 bases and J 0 bases, with 20 bases left between them. In nucleotides, the CDR3 is TGTGCCTCCCGCCGGGGCGGGGCCCGCTCCTACGAGCAGTACTTC. Amino acid sequence: CASRRGGARSYEQYF.

This sequence joins TRBV4-1 and TRBJ1-1, with D uncertain. In germline, CDR1 is MGHRA, CDR2 YSYEKL. The CDR3 is 14 residues long. Trimming removed 2 bases at V and 3 bases at J, with 10 bases between. The CDR3 nucleotides are TGCGCCAGCAGCCAATTATGGTCAGACACTGAAGCTTTCTTT. Residues: CASSQLWSDTEAFF.

This sequence joins TRBV5-1 and TRBJ2-7; 9 bases align to TRBD2. CDR3 length: 16 residues. CDR1 and CDR2 from the germline V gene are SGHRS and YFSETQ. The V and J ends lost 1 base and 3 bases, in that order; junction bases with no gene match: 8. The CDR3 is CASSLSLATSGYEQYF. The CDR3 nucleotides are TGCGCCAGCAGCTTGTCCCTGGCGACTAGCGGCTACGAGCAGTACTTC.

This clone showed up just once. V is TRBV7-9 and J is TRBJ2-2; tentatively, D is TRBD2 (5 bases). CDR1 SEHNR and CDR2 FQNEAQ come from the germline V gene (reference sequence). The CDR3 consists of 14 residues. The V end lost 2 bases, the J end lost 4 bases, and 8 bases lay between the germline ends. The CDR3 sequence: CASSLRGATGELFF. For the CDR3, the DNA is TGTGCCAGCAGCTTACGGGGTGCCACCGGGGAGCTGTTTTTT.

This clone was detected only a few times. The chain employs TRBV10-2 and TRBJ2-7, with a weak D call TRBD1 (5 bases). The germline gives CDR1 WSHSY, CDR2 SAAADI. With 6 bases removed from V and 0 bases from J, the gap between germline ends came to 15 bases. This CDR3 contains 15 residues. CDR3 amino acids: CASSLGQGISYEQYF. CDR3 sequence (DNA): TGCGCCAGCAGCCTGGGTCAGGGAATCTCCTACGAGCAGTACTTC.